A single sample is the source of the 6 T cell receptor beta chains below, sequenced in a study of T cell responses to AZD1222 COVID-19 vaccine. Data came from immunoSEQ multiplex PCR; TCRdb stores just in-frame clones and leaves some out. Of over 150,000 clones listed, about 93% are singletons. The sample here was peripheral blood, taken 28 days after the second dose of the MenACWY control vaccine. The source of these receptors is an adult who received the MenACWY meningococcal vaccine as a control.

The V gene is TRBV2, the J gene TRBJ2-1; 11 bases agree with TRBD1. The CDR3 loop spans 15 amino acids. In germline, CDR1 is SNHLY, CDR2 FYNNEI. The ends lost 6 bases at V and 4 bases at J; junction bases unmatched: 5. The CDR3 nucleotides are TGTGCCAGCAGCAGAGGACAGGGGGCATACAATGAGCAGTTCTTC. Its protein product is CASSRGQGAYNEQFF.

The chain recombines TRBV6-5 with TRBJ1-2; D perhaps matches TRBD1 (5 bases). In germline, CDR1 is MNHEY, CDR2 SVGAGI. V was shortened by 8 bases and J by 1 base, with 11 bases between the two germline ends. This CDR3 has 13 amino acids. CDR3 protein: CASLDIFNYGYTF. DNA of the CDR3: TGTGCCAGCTTGGACATATTTAACTATGGCTACACCTTC.

The chain couples TRBV5-1 to TRBJ2-2, with D tentatively TRBD1 or TRBD2 (5 bases each). V was pared by 1 base and J by 0 bases, with 10 bases between. The CDR3 loop spans 16 amino acids. The germline V gene has CDR1 SGHRS and CDR2 YFSETQ. CDR3: CASSLTGTPNTGELFF. CDR3 DNA sequence: TGCGCCAGCAGCTTGACCGGGACCCCGAACACCGGGGAGCTGTTTTTT.

Only one count was recorded for this clone. The chain recombines TRBV18 with TRBJ1-1; 7 bases agree with TRBD1. The CDR3 is 16 amino acids. Germline V lookup: CDR1 KGHSH, CDR2 LQKENI. The V gene end was trimmed by 5 bases and the J gene end by 2 bases; junction bases not matched to a gene: 11. The CDR3, as DNA: TGTGCCAGCTCAAAGGGTAGGGGACAGCGTAACACTGAAGCTTTCTTT. Amino acids: CASSKGRGQRNTEAFF.

This clone was seen a single time. The J gene is TRBJ2-3, the V gene TRBV18, with D perhaps matching TRBD1 (6 bases). The germline gives CDR1 KGHSH, CDR2 LQKENI. The V gene lost 3 bases and the J gene lost 13 bases, with 14 bases spanning the gap. The CDR3 totals 12 residues. In DNA, the CDR3 is TGTGCCAGCTCACCGGCCGGACAGACTAAGTATTTT. It encodes CASSPAGQTKYF. Full variable domain (outside the CDR3, taken from reference TRBV18 and TRBJ2-3): NAGVMQNPRHLVRRRGQEARLRCSPMKGHSHVYWYRQLPEEGLKFMVYLQKENIIDESGMPKERFSAEFPKEGPSILRIQQVVRGDSAAYFCASSPAGQTKYFGPGTRLTVL.

This rearrangement joins TRBV18 to TRBJ1-4; no reliable D call. From germline, CDR1 is KGHSH and CDR2 LQKENI. The CDR3 has 15 residues. Trimming left V 6 bases short and J 0 bases short, with 11 bases between. CDR3 bases: TGTGCCAGCTCCGACATGATCTCAACTAATGAAAAACTGTTTTTT. As protein: CASSDMISTNEKLFF.